This is a list of T cell receptor beta chains from one sample in a study of cytomegalovirus exposure and HLA in healthy donors. TCRdb's table, derived via immunoSEQ multiplex PCR, lists solely in-frame clones and lacks some. Altogether about 160,000 clones are present, around 75% being singletons, with the ten largest covering 2.5% to 3%. Source material: PBMCs. All receptors come from a woman aged 45-65 years in good health and CMV-seropositive. CDR3s include the opening cysteine and the closing phenylalanine or tryptophan. A D gene is named only where the DNA matches it firmly. Size tells how often a clone was seen (once, few, many) or the class of an expanded clone, and some rows leave it out.

V gene	J gene	clone size	D gene	CDR3 protein	CDR3 DNA
TRBV5-1	TRBJ2-5	few	TRBD2	CASSLVKVAGGQETQYF	TGCGCCAGCAGCTTGGTTAAGGTCGCGGGGGGGCAAGAGACCCAGTACTTC
TRBV5-4	TRBJ2-2	NA	TRBD2	CASSLRGVNTGELFF	TGTGCCAGCAGCTTACGGGGGGTTAACACCGGGGAGCTGTTTTTT
TRBV29-1	TRBJ1-1	NA	NA	CSVDVDTGAFF	TGCAGCGTTGACGTGGACACGGGAGCTTTCTTT
TRBV27	TRBJ2-1	once	TRBD2	CASRGTSGGRGYDEQFF	TGTGCCAGCAGAGGGACTAGCGGGGGGCGAGGTTACGATGAGCAGTTCTTC
TRBV9	TRBJ1-3	NA	NA	CASSAGLVGSGNTIYF	TGTGCCAGCAGCGCCGGCCTAGTAGGTTCCGGAAACACCATATATTTT
TRBV5-1	TRBJ2-1	NA	TRBD1	CASSLEGTDEQFF	TGCGCCAGCAGCTTGGAAGGGACAGATGAGCAGTTCTTC
TRBV5-1	TRBJ1-2	NA	NA	CASSSGQNYGYTF	TGCGCCAGCAGCTCCGGACAGAACTATGGCTACACCTTC
TRBV6-1	TRBJ2-2	few	NA	CASSEWSTQNGELFF	TGTGCCAGCAGTGAATGGAGTACCCAGAACGGGGAGCTGTTTTTT
TRBV15	TRBJ2-7	NA	TRBD1	CATSTRDRGTYEQYF	TGTGCCACCAGCACAAGGGACAGGGGTACCTACGAGCAGTACTTC
TRBV9	TRBJ2-3	NA	TRBD1	CASSETGQGMHIDTQYF	TGTGCCAGCAGCGAAACCGGACAGGGGATGCATATAGATACGCAGTATTTT
TRBV29-1	TRBJ1-2	NA	NA	CSVEAPEAGYGYTF	TGCAGCGTCGAGGCGCCCGAAGCCGGCTATGGCTACACCTTC
TRBV6-5	TRBJ1-2	few	NA	CASSYSRVNGYTF	TGTGCCAGCAGTTACAGTCGGGTTAATGGCTACACCTTC
TRBV5-4	TRBJ1-4	NA	TRBD1	CASSYGQALGEKLFF	TGTGCCAGCAGCTACGGACAGGCCCTCGGAGAAAAACTGTTTTTT
TRBV5-1	TRBJ1-1	NA	NA	CASSPEAGRTEAFF	TGCGCCAGCAGCCCGGAGGCCGGGCGAACTGAAGCTTTCTTT
TRBV7-3	TRBJ2-1	NA	TRBD1	CASSIDRDNEQFF	TGTGCCAGCAGCATAGACAGGGACAATGAGCAGTTCTTC
TRBV6-1	TRBJ2-3	NA	NA	CASSVLAQSTDTQYF	TGTGCCAGCAGTGTACTAGCCCAGAGCACAGATACGCAGTATTTT
TRBV7-3	TRBJ2-3	few	TRBD2	CASSLGSSGVPDTQYF	TGTGCCAGCAGCTTAGGGTCTAGCGGGGTTCCAGATACGCAGTATTTT
TRBV5-4	TRBJ2-7	few	NA	CASSLGSDEAYEQYF	TGTGCCAGCAGCTTGGGTTCAGATGAAGCCTACGAGCAGTACTTC
TRBV5-1	TRBJ2-7	NA	TRBD1	CASSWGQGYEQYF	TGCGCCAGCAGCTGGGGACAGGGCTACGAGCAGTACTTC
TRBV11-2	TRBJ2-1	NA	TRBD2	CASSLVGLAGTYNEQFF	TGTGCCAGCAGCTTAGTCGGACTAGCGGGGACCTACAATGAGCAGTTCTTC
TRBV7-9	TRBJ2-7	few	NA	CASSLAEGRYSYEQYF	TGTGCCAGCAGCTTAGCGGAAGGGAGGTACTCCTACGAGCAGTACTTC
TRBV29-1	TRBJ1-1	NA	TRBD1	CSVLPQGAGNTEAFF	TGCAGCGTACTACCACAGGGGGCTGGTAACACTGAAGCTTTCTTT
TRBV19	TRBJ1-6	NA	NA	CASSTTGRGPLHF	TGTGCCAGTAGTACTACCGGAAGGGGTCCCCTCCACTTT
TRBV2	TRBJ1-3	NA	NA	CASSRTGSGIGNTIYF	TGTGCCAGCAGCCGAACGGGGTCCGGGATTGGAAACACCATATATTTT
TRBV19	TRBJ2-7	NA	NA	CASSSRGYSYEQYF	TGTGCCAGTAGCTCAAGGGGTTACTCCTACGAGCAGTACTTC
TRBV7-6	TRBJ2-7	NA	TRBD2	CASSLGPGLGDEQYF	TGTGCCAGCAGCTTGGGCCCGGGACTAGGAGACGAGCAGTACTTC
TRBV2	TRBJ2-2	NA	NA	CASSETSAGDPGELFF	TGTGCCAGCAGTGAAACGAGTGCAGGGGACCCCGGGGAGCTGTTTTTT
TRBV2	TRBJ2-1	NA	TRBD2	CASSASGGAGHEQFF	TGTGCCAGCAGTGCCAGCGGGGGGGCCGGTCATGAGCAGTTCTTC
TRBV6-1	TRBJ2-1	NA	TRBD2	CASSEEAGVGQFF	TGTGCCAGCAGTGAAGAGGCGGGGGTGGGACAGTTCTTC
TRBV6-1	TRBJ2-5	NA	NA	CASSEGAWGETQYF	TGTGCCAGCAGTGAGGGGGCGTGGGGAGAGACCCAGTACTTC
TRBV2	TRBJ2-7	NA	NA	CASSEALPEQYF	TGTGCCAGCAGTGAAGCTCTTCCCGAGCAGTACTTC
TRBV30	TRBJ1-6	NA	TRBD1	CAWSDNRGKRSPLHF	TGTGCCTGGAGCGATAACAGGGGAAAGAGGTCACCCCTCCACTTT
TRBV10-2	TRBJ1-5	NA	NA	CASRDWDQPQHF	TGCGCCAGCAGGGACTGGGATCAGCCCCAGCATTTT
TRBV29-1	TRBJ1-2	NA	NA	CSVGMVTAFSYGYTF	TGCAGCGTTGGTATGGTAACAGCTTTTTCCTATGGCTACACCTTC
TRBV5-6	TRBJ1-3	NA	NA	CASSTRGISGNTIYF	TGTGCCAGCAGCACCCGGGGTATATCTGGAAACACCATATATTTT